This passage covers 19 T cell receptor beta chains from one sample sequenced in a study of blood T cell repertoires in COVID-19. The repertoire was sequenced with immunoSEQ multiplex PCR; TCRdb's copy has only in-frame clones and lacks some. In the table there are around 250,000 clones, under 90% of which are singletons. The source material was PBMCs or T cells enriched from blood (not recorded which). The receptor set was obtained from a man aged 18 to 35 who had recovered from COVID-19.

The CDR3 reads CSEGARGQGGNQPQHF. CDR3 bases: TGCAGCGAGGGGGCGAGGGGGCAAGGGGGCAATCAGCCCCAGCATTTT. This rearrangement joins TRBV29-1 to TRBJ1-5; TRBD1 aligns across 7 bases. From germline, CDR1 is SQVTM and CDR2 ANQGSEA. Unmatched junction bases numbered 14, after V lost 7 bases and J lost 2 bases. This CDR3 contains 16 residues.

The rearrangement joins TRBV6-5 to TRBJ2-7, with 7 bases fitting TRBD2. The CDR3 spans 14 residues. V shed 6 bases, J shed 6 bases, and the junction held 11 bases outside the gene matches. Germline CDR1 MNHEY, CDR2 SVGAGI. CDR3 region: CASRHPGTMGEQYF. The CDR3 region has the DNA TGTGCCAGCAGACACCCCGGGACTATGGGCGAGCAGTACTTC.

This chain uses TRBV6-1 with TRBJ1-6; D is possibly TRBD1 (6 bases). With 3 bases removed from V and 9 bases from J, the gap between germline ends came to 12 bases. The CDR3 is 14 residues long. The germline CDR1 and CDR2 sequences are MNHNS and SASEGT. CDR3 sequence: CASSDINRASPLHF. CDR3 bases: TGTGCCAGCAGTGACATCAACAGGGCTTCACCCCTCCACTTT.

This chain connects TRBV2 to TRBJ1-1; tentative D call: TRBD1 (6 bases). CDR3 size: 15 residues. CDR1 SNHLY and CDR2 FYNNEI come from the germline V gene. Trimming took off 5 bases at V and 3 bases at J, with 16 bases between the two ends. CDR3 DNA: TGTGCCAGCAGTCAACCGGGACACCAAGACACTGAAGCTTTCTTT. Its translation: CASSQPGHQDTEAFF.

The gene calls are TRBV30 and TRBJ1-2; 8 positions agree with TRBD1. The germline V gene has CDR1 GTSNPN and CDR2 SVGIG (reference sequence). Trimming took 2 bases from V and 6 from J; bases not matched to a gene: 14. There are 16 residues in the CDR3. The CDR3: CAWSWFRGRSKDGYTF. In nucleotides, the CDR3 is TGTGCCTGGAGTTGGTTCAGGGGGCGCTCAAAGGATGGCTACACCTTC. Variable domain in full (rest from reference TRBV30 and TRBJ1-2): SQTIHQWPATLVQPVGSPLSLECTVEGTSNPNLYWYRQAAGRGLQLLFYSVGIGQISSEVPQNLSASRPQDRQFILSSKKLLLSDSGFYLCAWSWFRGRSKDGYTFGSGTRLTVV.

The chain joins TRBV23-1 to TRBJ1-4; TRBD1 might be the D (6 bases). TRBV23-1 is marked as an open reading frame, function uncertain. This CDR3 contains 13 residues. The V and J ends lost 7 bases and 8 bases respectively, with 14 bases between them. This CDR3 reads CASNRVKGEKLFF. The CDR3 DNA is TGCGCCAGCAACAGGGTCAAGGGGGAAAAACTGTTTTTT.

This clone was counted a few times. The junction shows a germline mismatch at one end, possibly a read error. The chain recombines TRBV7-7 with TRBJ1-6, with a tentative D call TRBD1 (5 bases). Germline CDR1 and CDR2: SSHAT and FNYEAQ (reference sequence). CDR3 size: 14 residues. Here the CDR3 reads CASSLAQGNSPLHF. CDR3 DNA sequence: TGTGCTAGCAGCTTAGCGCAGGGTAATTCACCCCTCCACTTT.

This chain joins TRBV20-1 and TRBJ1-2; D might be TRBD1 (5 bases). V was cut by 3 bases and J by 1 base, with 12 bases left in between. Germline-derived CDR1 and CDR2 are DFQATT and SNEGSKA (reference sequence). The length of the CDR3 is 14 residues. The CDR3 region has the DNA TGCAGTGCTAGTCCGGGGGGAGGTAACTATGGCTACACCTTC. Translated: CSASPGGGNYGYTF.

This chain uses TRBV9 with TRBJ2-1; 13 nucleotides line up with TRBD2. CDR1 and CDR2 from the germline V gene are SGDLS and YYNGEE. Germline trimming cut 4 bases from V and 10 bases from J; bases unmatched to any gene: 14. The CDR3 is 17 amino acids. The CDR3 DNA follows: TGTGCCAGCAGCACCCGCGGACTAGCGGGAGTGGTGGCGGAGCAGTTCTTC. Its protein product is CASSTRGLAGVVAEQFF. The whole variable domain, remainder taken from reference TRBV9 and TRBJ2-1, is DSGVTQTPKHLITATGQRVTLRCSPRSGDLSVYWYQQSLDQGLQFLIQYYNGEERAKGNILERFSAQQFPDLHSELNLSSLELGDSALYFCASSTRGLAGVVAEQFFGPGTRLTVL.

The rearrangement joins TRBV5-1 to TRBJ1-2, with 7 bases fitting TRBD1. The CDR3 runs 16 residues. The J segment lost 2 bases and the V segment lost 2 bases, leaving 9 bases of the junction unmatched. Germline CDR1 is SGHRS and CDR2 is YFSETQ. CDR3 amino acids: CASSFDSGGYNYGYTF. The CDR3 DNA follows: TGCGCCAGCAGCTTTGACTCAGGGGGTTACAACTATGGCTACACCTTC.

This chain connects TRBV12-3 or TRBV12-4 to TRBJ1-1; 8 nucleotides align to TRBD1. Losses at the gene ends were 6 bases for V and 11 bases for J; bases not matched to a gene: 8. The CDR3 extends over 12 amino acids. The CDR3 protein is CASSGTDRDAFF. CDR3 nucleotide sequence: TGTGCCAGCAGCGGGACGGACAGGGACGCTTTCTTT.

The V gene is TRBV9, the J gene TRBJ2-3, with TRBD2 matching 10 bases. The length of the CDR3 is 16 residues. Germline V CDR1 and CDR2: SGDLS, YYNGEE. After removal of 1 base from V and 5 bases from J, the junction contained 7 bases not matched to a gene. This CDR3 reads CASSVKAGGLGDTQYF. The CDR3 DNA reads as TGTGCCAGCAGCGTAAAAGCGGGGGGGCTGGGAGATACGCAGTATTTT. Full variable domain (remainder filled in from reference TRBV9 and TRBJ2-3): DSGVTQTPKHLITATGQRVTLRCSPRSGDLSVYWYQQSLDQGLQFLIQYYNGEERAKGNILERFSAQQFPDLHSELNLSSLELGDSALYFCASSVKAGGLGDTQYFGPGTRLTVL.

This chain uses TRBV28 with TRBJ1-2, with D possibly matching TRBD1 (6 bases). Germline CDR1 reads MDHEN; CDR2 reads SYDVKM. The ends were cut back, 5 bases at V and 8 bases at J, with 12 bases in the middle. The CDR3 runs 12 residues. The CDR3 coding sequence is TGTGCCAGCAGTAGGGGGGGTAGAGGCTACACCTTC. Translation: CASSRGGRGYTF.

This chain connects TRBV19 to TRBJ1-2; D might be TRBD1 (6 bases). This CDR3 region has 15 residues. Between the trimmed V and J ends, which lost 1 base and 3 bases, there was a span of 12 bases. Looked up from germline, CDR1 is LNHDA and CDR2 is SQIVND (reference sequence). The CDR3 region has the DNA TGTGCCAGTAGTATAGTACGCGGGGGCGACTATGGCTACACCTTC. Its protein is CASSIVRGGDYGYTF.

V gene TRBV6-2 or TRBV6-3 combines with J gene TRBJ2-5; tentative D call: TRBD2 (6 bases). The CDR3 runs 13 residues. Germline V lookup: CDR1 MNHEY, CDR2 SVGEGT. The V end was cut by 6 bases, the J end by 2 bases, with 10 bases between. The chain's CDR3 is CASSRLGQETQYF. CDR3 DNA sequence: TGTGCCAGCAGCAGACTAGGTCAAGAGACCCAGTACTTC.

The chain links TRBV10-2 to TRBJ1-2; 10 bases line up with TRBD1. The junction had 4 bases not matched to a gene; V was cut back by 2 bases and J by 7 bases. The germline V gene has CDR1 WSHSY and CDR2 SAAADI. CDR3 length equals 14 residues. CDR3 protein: CASSEDRGRGGYTF. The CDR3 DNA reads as TGCGCCAGCAGTGAGGACAGGGGGCGCGGTGGCTACACCTTC.

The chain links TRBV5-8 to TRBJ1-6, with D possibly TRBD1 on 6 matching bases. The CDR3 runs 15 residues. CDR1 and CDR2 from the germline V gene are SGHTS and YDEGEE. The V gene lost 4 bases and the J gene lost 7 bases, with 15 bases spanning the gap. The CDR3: CASSPLGQPNSPLHF. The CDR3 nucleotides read TGTGCCAGCAGCCCATTAGGACAGCCAAATTCACCCCTCCACTTT. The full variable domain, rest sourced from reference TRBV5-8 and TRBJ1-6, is EAGVTQSPTHLIKTRGQQATLRCSPISGHTSVYWYQQALGLGLQFLLWYDEGEERNRGNFPPRFSGRQFPNYSSELNVNALELEDSALYLCASSPLGQPNSPLHFGNGTRLTVT.

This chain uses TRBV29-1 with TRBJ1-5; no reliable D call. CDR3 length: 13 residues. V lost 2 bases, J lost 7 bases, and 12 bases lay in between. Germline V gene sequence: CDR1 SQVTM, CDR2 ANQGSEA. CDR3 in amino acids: CSVEIASGQPQHF. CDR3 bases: TGCAGCGTTGAAATAGCCAGCGGCCAGCCCCAGCATTTT.

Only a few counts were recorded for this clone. DNA of the CDR3: TGTGCCAGCAGCGGGACTAGCGGGAGTAGCGAGCAGTACTTC. Translation: CASSGTSGSSEQYF. The chain uses TRBV3-1 (or the pseudogene TRBV3-2) and TRBJ2-7, with 14 bases fitting TRBD2. The CDR3 is made up of 14 amino acids. The junction had 3 bases not matched to a gene; V was cut back by 5 bases and J by 6 bases. The germline V gene encodes CDR1 LGHDT and CDR2 YNNKEL (reference sequence).